The T cell receptor beta chain described here comes from a study of blood T cell repertoires in COVID-19. Overall study: Whether acute or convalescent, the COVID-19 samples came from the United States, Italy and Spain. T cells, B-cell-depleted T cells, or PBMCs supplied cDNA or gDNA.

Unmatched junction bases numbered 5, after V lost 6 bases and J lost 1 base. This CDR3 has 14 amino acids. Per the germline V gene, CDR1 is MNHEY and CDR2 is SMNVEV (reference sequence). In the study's own analysis: Estimates of nucleated cell counts were drawn from the amplification of reference gene primers. Sequencing used immunoSEQ multiplex PCR; TCRdb keeps in-frame clones, though not all of them. The D gene and trimming were derived from the DNA, and the V and J assignments and clone size from that table. There are 200,000 or so clones in the sample; approximately 84% occur only once, and roughly 4.1% lies in the top ten. This clone was recorded once. The identical CDR3 is also encoded by other nucleotide sequences in the sample.

The receptor comes from a man in his fifties or sixties with acute or convalescent COVID-19. Input material: peripheral blood. The chain recombines TRBV27 with TRBJ1-1; 7 bases match TRBD1. This CDR3 is CASRAGGTNTEAFF. The DNA for the CDR3 is TGTGCCAGCAGAGCAGGGGGAACGAACACTGAAGCTTTCTTT.